This TCR beta chain was found in a study of beta chain features in type 1 diabetes. The CDR3 contains 15 residues. Germline loops: CDR1 SNHLY, CDR2 FYNNEI. After removal of 3 bases from V and 5 bases from J, the junction contained 5 bases not matched to a gene. Only a few counts were recorded for this clone. Its target is not known. Expressed TCRB transcripts were sequenced after all isolated RNA was converted to cDNA. Read counts averaged roughly 3.7 million for samples of naive, central memory and regulatory T cells. Clones were read by immunoSEQ multiplex PCR, and TCRdb kept only the in-frame ones, dropping some. The sample has about 930,000 clones; roughly a sixth are singletons. Naive, central memory, regulatory and stem cell-like memory cells within the CD4+ compartment were sorted using CD45RO/CCR7/CD25/CD127/CD95/CD27. Findings of the study overall: Sequencing from cDNA could over-represent high-TCR-expressing cells.

The TCR originated in a woman younger than 35 in good health. This chain links TRBV2 with TRBJ1-4, with TRBD1 identical over 8 bases. Sequenced material: naive CD4+ T cells from blood. CDR3 coding DNA: TGTGCCAGCAGTGAGGACAGGGAGGTGAATGAAAAACTGTTTTTT. It translates to CASSEDREVNEKLFF.